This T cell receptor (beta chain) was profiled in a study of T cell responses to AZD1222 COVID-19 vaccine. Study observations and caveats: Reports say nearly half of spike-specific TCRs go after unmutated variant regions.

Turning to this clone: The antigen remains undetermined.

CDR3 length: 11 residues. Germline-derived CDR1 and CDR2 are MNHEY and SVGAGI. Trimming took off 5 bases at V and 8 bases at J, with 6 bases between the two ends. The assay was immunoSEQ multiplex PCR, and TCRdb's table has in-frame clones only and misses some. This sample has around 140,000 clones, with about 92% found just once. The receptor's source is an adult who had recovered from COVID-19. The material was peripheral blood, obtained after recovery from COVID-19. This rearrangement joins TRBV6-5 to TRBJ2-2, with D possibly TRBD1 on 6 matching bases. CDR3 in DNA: TGTGCCAGCAGTCAGGGGGGGGAGCTGTTTTTT. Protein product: CASSQGGELFF.